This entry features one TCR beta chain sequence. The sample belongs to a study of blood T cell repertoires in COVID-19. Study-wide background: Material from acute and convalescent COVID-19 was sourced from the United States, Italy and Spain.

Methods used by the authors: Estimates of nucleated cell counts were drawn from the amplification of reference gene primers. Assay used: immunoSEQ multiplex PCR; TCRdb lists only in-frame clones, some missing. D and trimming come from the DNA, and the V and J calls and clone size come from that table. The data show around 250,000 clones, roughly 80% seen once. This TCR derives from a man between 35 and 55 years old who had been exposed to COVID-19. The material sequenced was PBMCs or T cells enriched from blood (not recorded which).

The CDR3 nucleotides are TGTGCCAGTAGCTGGACTAGCGGGAGTGGAGATACGCAGTATTTT. The encoded protein is CASSWTSGSGDTQYF. The chain couples TRBV19 to TRBJ2-3; 13 bases line up with TRBD2. The CDR3 length is 15 residues. Germline assignment: CDR1 LNHDA and CDR2 SQIVND (reference sequence). The ends lost 6 bases at V and 5 bases at J; junction bases unmatched: 5.